Sequencing of this T cell receptor beta chain was carried out in a study of monozygotic twins with cystic fibrosis. Concerning this clone itself: The target antigen is unknown.

General study results and limits: Monozygotic CF twins shared more identical nucleotide clonotypes than unrelated patients. Low clonality (median approximately 0.0095) suggested a mostly naive repertoire.

The CDR3 has 15 amino acids. Germline V gene sequence: CDR1 SGDLS, CDR2 YYNGEE. The V and J ends lost 4 bases and 2 bases, in that order; junction bases with no gene match: 3. Some clones are missing from TCRdb's copy, which holds only in-frame ones; the method was immunoSEQ multiplex PCR. The data show 30,000 to 35,000 clones, just over 65% seen once. The sample taken for sequencing was blood. The sequence was collected from a girl between 10 and 17 years old with cystic fibrosis. This chain links TRBV9 with TRBJ2-2, with TRBD1 matching 9 bases. The CDR3 DNA reads TGTGCCAGCAGCCCAACAGGGGGCAACACCGGGGAGCTGTTTTTT. As protein: CASSPTGGNTGELFF.